This T cell receptor beta chain is drawn from a study of OX40 agonist ivuxolimab in advanced cancers. Study information: Past anti-PD-1, anti-PD-L1 or anti-CTLA-4 therapy was accepted, and 35% to 45% had received some. Study observations and caveats: Low normalized T-cell clonal expansion was also seen in some nonresponders.

Notes on this clone: Its matching antigen is unknown.

Generated by immunoSEQ multiplex PCR, the TCRdb table keeps only in-frame clones and is missing some. Among tens of thousands of clones listed, roughly 90% were seen once. At cycle 4 day 1, cycle 7 day 1, and baseline, blood was sampled. The CDR3 has 14 residues. V lost 2 bases, J lost 8 bases, and 8 bases stayed unmatched. CDR1 is SGHRS, CDR2 YFSETQ, per germline. The clonotype comes from an adult with an advanced solid tumor such as melanoma, head and neck, liver or kidney cancer. Sequencing was performed on CD4+ or CD8+ T cells sorted from blood, taken in a trial of the OX40 agonist ivuxolimab. V usage is TRBV5-1 and J usage is TRBJ1-2; 8 bases align to TRBD1. The DNA of the CDR3 is TGCGCCAGCAGCTTAAGTGCAGGGGGCGGAGGCTACACCTTC. Its translation: CASSLSAGGGGYTF.